These T cell receptor beta chains were read from a single sample in a study of shared clonotypes between healthy human individuals. Sequenced by immunoSEQ multiplex PCR; TCRdb stores in-frame clones only, minus some. Altogether over 2,000,000 clones are present, 93% being singletons, with the ten largest covering approximately 1.6%. What was sequenced was naive CD8+ T cells from PBMCs. Every receptor here comes from a young man in good health. Some clones in this sample may be carry-over from other donors' samples. CDR3s include the opening cysteine and the closing phenylalanine or tryptophan. D genes are given only for firm matches. Not all rows give a size; the values are once, few, many and, for expanded clones, a class.

D gene | J gene | V gene | clone size | CDR3 protein | CDR3 DNA
- | TRBJ1-1 | TRBV19 | few | CASSSPHRNTEAFF | TGTGCCAGTAGTTCCCCGCACAGGAACACTGAAGCTTTCTTT
- | TRBJ2-1 | TRBV14 | - | CASSQDLGQQFF | TGTGCCAGCAGCCAAGATCTGGGACAGCAGTTCTTC
- | TRBJ2-5 | TRBV19 | - | CASSIDLRPHGETQYF | TGTGCCAGTAGTATAGATCTAAGGCCGCACGGCGAGACCCAGTACTTC
TRBD1 | TRBJ1-1 | TRBV4-1 | - | CASSQRQGVNTEAFF | TGCGCCAGCAGCCAGCGACAGGGTGTGAACACTGAAGCTTTCTTT
- | TRBJ2-2 | TRBV19 | once | CASSPPPRFLANTGELFF | TGTGCCAGTAGTCCCCCGCCGAGGTTTCTGGCGAACACCGGGGAGCTGTTTTTT
TRBD1 | TRBJ2-2 | TRBV28 | - | CASSPDRGPDTGELFF | TGTGCCAGCAGCCCCGACAGGGGGCCCGACACCGGGGAGCTGTTTTTT
- | TRBJ1-1 | TRBV28 | - | CASSVTANTEAFF | TGTGCCAGCAGTGTGACAGCTAACACTGAAGCTTTCTTT
- | TRBJ2-7 | TRBV27 | - | CASSLGGLSVHEQYF | TGTGCCAGCAGTTTAGGGGGACTCTCGGTCCACGAGCAGTACTTC
- | TRBJ2-7 | TRBV6-5 | - | CASTYSEDSYEQYF | TGTGCCAGCACCTACTCGGAGGACTCCTACGAGCAGTACTTC
TRBD1 | TRBJ2-7 | TRBV9 | - | CASSVADRAYEQYF | TGTGCCAGCAGCGTAGCGGACAGGGCCTACGAGCAGTACTTC
- | TRBJ1-2 | TRBV19 | - | CASRNITEGEGYTF | TGTGCCAGTAGGAACATCACTGAGGGCGAGGGCTACACCTTC
- | TRBJ2-7 | TRBV5-4 | - | CASSDGVYEQYF | TGTGCCAGCAGTGATGGGGTCTACGAGCAGTACTTC
- | TRBJ2-1 | TRBV28 | once | CASSLGRNYNEQFF | TGTGCCAGCAGCTTGGGGCGGAACTACAATGAGCAGTTCTTC
TRBD1 | TRBJ1-5 | TRBV19 | - | CASRDRGRYSNQPQHF | TGTGCCAGTAGAGACAGGGGCCGTTATAGCAATCAGCCCCAGCATTTT
- | TRBJ2-1 | TRBV7-3 | - | CASSLTLGGEQFF | TGTGCCAGCAGCTTAACGTTGGGGGGTGAGCAGTTCTTC
- | TRBJ2-7 | TRBV19 | - | CASSIRGGLYEQYF | TGTGCCAGTAGTATAAGGGGGGGACTCTACGAGCAGTACTTC
- | TRBJ2-1 | TRBV18 | - | CASSKTRGTPPYNEQFF | TGTGCCAGCTCAAAAACCCGGGGGACACCACCCTACAATGAGCAGTTCTTC
- | TRBJ2-1 | TRBV25-1 | - | CASSSRRAYEQFF | TGTGCCAGCAGCTCCCGGAGGGCCTATGAGCAGTTCTTC
- | TRBJ2-3 | TRBV7-9 | - | CASSPQPIFLRTDTQYF | TGTGCCAGCAGCCCCCAACCTATTTTTCTACGCACAGATACGCAGTATTTT
TRBD1 | TRBJ2-7 | TRBV7-2 | - | CASSLGHRGYEQYF | TGTGCCAGCAGCTTAGGGCACAGGGGGTACGAGCAGTACTTC
TRBD2 | TRBJ2-2 | TRBV19 | - | CASRAGTGELFF | TGTGCCAGCCGAGCGGGGACCGGGGAGCTGTTTTTT
TRBD2 | TRBJ2-5 | TRBV30 | - | CAWIRGRVGMLGETQYF | TGTGCCTGGATCCGGGGGAGGGTCGGGATGTTGGGGGAGACCCAGTACTTC
TRBD2 | TRBJ2-1 | TRBV27 | once | CASSYQREMVNEQFF | TGTGCCAGCAGTTATCAGCGGGAGATGGTAAATGAGCAGTTCTTC
- | TRBJ2-3 | TRBV19 | - | CASNNARGADTQYF | TGTGCCAGTAACAATGCCAGGGGAGCAGATACGCAGTATTTT
- | TRBJ1-2 | TRBV27 | - | CASSLGGANYGYTF | TGTGCCAGCAGTTTAGGGGGAGCGAACTATGGCTACACCTTC
- | TRBJ2-7 | TRBV7-9 | - | CASSLVWGNEQYF | TGTGCCAGCAGCTTAGTTTGGGGAAACGAGCAGTACTTC
TRBD1 | TRBJ2-7 | TRBV7-9 | - | CASSTAPGTGSYEQYF | TGTGCCAGCAGCACCGCACCCGGGACAGGCTCCTACGAGCAGTACTTC
TRBD2 | TRBJ2-1 | TRBV14 | - | CASRGTSGLNEQFF | TGTGCCAGCAGGGGGACTAGCGGCCTGAATGAGCAGTTCTTC
TRBD2 | TRBJ2-2 | TRBV9 | - | CASSVAKLAGGKAGELFF | TGTGCCAGCAGCGTAGCTAAACTAGCGGGTGGGAAAGCCGGGGAGCTGTTTTTT
- | TRBJ2-2 | TRBV7-9 | - | CASSLGPDTGELFF | TGTGCCAGCAGCTTAGGGCCCGACACCGGGGAGCTGTTTTTT
- | TRBJ2-3 | TRBV7-6 | - | CASSIGTGTDTQYF | TGTGCCAGCAGCATTGGGACGGGCACAGATACGCAGTATTTT
- | TRBJ1-5 | TRBV27 | - | CASSLGGKQPQHF | TGTGCCAGCAGTTTGGGGGGTAAGCAGCCCCAGCATTTT
TRBD1 | TRBJ2-2 | TRBV4-1 | - | CASSVRQGADGELFF | TGCGCCAGCAGCGTCCGACAGGGGGCGGACGGGGAGCTGTTTTTT
- | TRBJ2-1 | TRBV27 | - | CASSLFGSGEQFF | TGTGCCAGCAGTTTATTCGGGAGCGGTGAGCAGTTCTTC
- | TRBJ1-1 | TRBV7-3 | once | CASSVRSNTEAFF | TGTGCCAGCAGCGTCCGGTCGAACACTGAAGCTTTCTTT
- | TRBJ2-7 | TRBV2 | - | CATVKEGAAGAYEQYF | TGTGCCACAGTGAAGGAGGGGGCAGCGGGAGCTTACGAGCAGTACTTC
- | TRBJ1-1 | TRBV6-5 | - | CASSQTRDNTEAFF | TGTGCCAGCAGTCAAACGCGGGACAACACTGAAGCTTTCTTT
- | TRBJ2-7 | TRBV4-1 | - | CASSQIQDSYEQYF | TGCGCCAGCAGCCAAATACAGGACTCCTACGAGCAGTACTTC
- | TRBJ2-7 | TRBV7-9 | - | CASSPPPQRYYEQYF | TGTGCCAGCAGCCCCCCCCCTCAGCGATACTACGAGCAGTACTTC
TRBD1 | TRBJ1-5 | TRBV4-3 | - | CASSQGTGGNQPQHF | TGCGCCAGCAGCCAAGGGACAGGGGGAAATCAGCCCCAGCATTTT
TRBD1 | TRBJ1-1 | TRBV29-1 | - | CTIQGENTEAFF | TGCACCATACAGGGGGAGAACACTGAAGCTTTCTTT
TRBD2 | TRBJ2-7 | TRBV4-2 | - | CASSFGLAGGPGPYEQYF | TGTGCCAGCAGCTTCGGACTAGCGGGAGGGCCAGGGCCCTACGAGCAGTACTTC
- | TRBJ1-2 | TRBV28 | - | CASSLNGNYGYTF | TGTGCCAGCAGTTTAAACGGAAACTATGGCTACACCTTC
- | TRBJ1-1 | TRBV13 | once | CASSPVVNTEAFF | TGTGCCAGCAGCCCCGTCGTGAACACTGAAGCTTTCTTT
TRBD2 | TRBJ2-7 | TRBV28 | - | CAISGGLAGVDEQYF | TGTGCCATCTCCGGCGGGCTAGCGGGAGTTGACGAGCAGTACTTC
TRBD2 | TRBJ2-7 | TRBV11-2 | - | CASSLDETSGTYEQYF | TGTGCCAGCAGCTTAGACGAGACTAGCGGTACCTACGAGCAGTACTTC